This T cell receptor beta chain is from a study of PD-1 blockade in mismatch repair-deficient tumors (dated by TCRdb to 2016 to 2017). Study-wide context: Between late 2013 and late 2016, around 91 consecutive patients with approximately 12 mismatch repair-deficient cancer types, all previously treated and progressing, were enrolled in the trial. Tumor-associated T cell clones in the peripheral blood of patients responding to PD-1 blockade were tracked using deep sequencing of TCR CDR3 regions. Results and caveats for the whole study, not just this receptor: After pembrolizumab, tumor-resident clones, which were often undetectable in blood before treatment, expanded rapidly and then contracted, generally ahead of radiologic responses.

V was cut back by 0 bases and J by 1 base, leaving a gap of 8 bases between them. The CDR3 spans 15 residues, from the cysteine through the phenylalanine. Only the CDR3 portion is preserved as DNA: 45 bases, with reading frame beginning at the first base. CDR1 and CDR2 are read off the germline V gene as LGHNA and YSLEER. The library was built by means of the immunoSEQ multiplex PCR assay. TCRdb provides this immuneACCESS table in a form limited to in-frame rearrangements. Some clones are lacking; in checked studies, under half of them reflect an unresolved V gene, and why the rest are absent is not known. This sample holds 120,000 or so clones; around 87% were observed only once. The top ten constitute roughly 12% of the sample. Points on this clone: This clone's antigen is unknown. No base quality values were provided; no much bigger clone lies one nucleotide off.

Mismatch repair deficiency was established in every enrolled patient by polymerase chain reaction or immunohistochemistry. TCR sequencing was performed for three patients who responded to pembrolizumab therapy. The phase II trial prospectively tested pembrolizumab PD-1 blockade in advanced mismatch repair-deficient cancers regardless of tissue of origin. Peripheral blood T cell samples were collected serially, before PD-1 blockade began and at several time points afterward. Blood sampling times were reported as weeks after the first pembrolizumab dose. The input for sequencing was peripheral blood, taken 44 weeks after starting pembrolizumab. The sequence links TRBV4-3 to TRBJ2-3, with TRBD2 perhaps the D gene, on 6 matching bases. This TCR came from an adult with mismatch repair-deficient cancer. The CDR3 region reads CASSQDQRGTDTQYF. The nucleotides are TGCGCCAGCAGCCAAGACCAGCGGGGCACAGATACGCAGTATTTT.